This T cell receptor (beta chain) emerged from a study of T cell changes during pregnancy in multiple sclerosis. The CDR3 has 13 residues. V gave up 7 bases and J gave up 8 bases; unmatched junction bases: 9. Germline assignment: CDR1 MDHEN and CDR2 SYDVKM. Sequenced by immunoSEQ multiplex PCR; TCRdb stores in-frame clones only, minus some. The repertoire holds some 64,000 clones, with about nine tenths as singletons. This material consisted of peripheral blood, taken in the second trimester of pregnancy. This clonotype was sampled from a female donor in good health, enrolled as a control in a pregnancy study. The chain links TRBV28 to TRBJ1-2, with 8 bases lining up with TRBD1. The chain's CDR3 is CASNLITGGGYTF. CDR3 coding DNA: TGTGCCAGCAACCTCATAACAGGGGGAGGCTACACCTTC.